This record looks at one TCR beta chain sequence and its context. Its recognized antigen is unknown. Per-base qualities were not stored, and no clone one base away is much larger. The data belong to a study of siplizumab effects on memory and regulatory T cells (dated by TCRdb to about 2019). Notes on the research overall: The effect of the anti-CD2 antibody siplizumab on alloreactive T-cell subsets was examined in allogeneic mixed lymphocyte reactions constructed from human PBMCs.

TCRbeta CDR3 sequencing was performed on sorted unstimulated T cells and on proliferating T cells recovered from mixed lymphocyte reactions. Fresh whole blood from approximately 10 HLA-typed healthy donors was used to isolate PBMCs. To map where alloreactive clones came from, CD4+ regulatory T cells in the unstimulated state were FACS-sorted. The CDR3 runs 17 amino acids, cysteine and phenylalanine included. The read is trimmed to its CDR3 DNA, 51 bases read in frame from base 1. In the germline V gene (reference sequence), CDR1 corresponds to SEHNR and CDR2 to FQNEAQ. Germline trimming amounts to 5 bases on V and 0 bases on J, with 6 as the count of junction bases outside the gene matches. The paper as a whole reports these results and caveats: Because sequences at frequencies below about 10^-5 were poorly captured, only a minor fraction of alloreactive clones could be mapped back to unstimulated subsets. Siplizumab significantly lowered the cumulative frequency of alloreactive sequences that could be traced to unstimulated CD4+ memory T cells. Whether proliferating Tregs from siplizumab cultures were suppressive was not functionally confirmed. Of the alloreactive CD4+ clones that could be mapped, the Treg-derived share averaged about 67% with siplizumab compared with 25% to 30% in control reactions. Greater diversity appeared to be present in unstimulated naive T cells than in memory T cells, and a substantial contribution to the alloresponse seemed to be made by naive cells. For roughly 75-96% of proliferating CD4+ or CD8+ clones, no naive or memory phenotype could be assigned.

Libraries were prepared through the immunoSEQ multiplex PCR assay. The deep sequencing platform assayed some 98,000 TCR templates per sample. Genomic DNA extracted from sorted T cells was the material used for TCRbeta CDR3 sequencing. The paper's processing steps were these. The R programming language was used for clonal analysis of TCRbeta CDR3 data. Comparing unstimulated samples against CFSE-low samples taken after the reaction was how alloreactive CD4+ and CD8+ clones were defined. By matching sequences to the repertoires of sorted unstimulated Treg and non-Treg cells, each alloreactive CD4+ clone was assigned a regulatory or non-regulatory origin. Not all clones reach the TCRdb copy of this immuneACCESS table, which keeps in-frame sequences only. Checked studies attribute under half of the gap to unresolved V genes and leave the rest unexplained. From that table come the V and J calls and clone size; the DNA was used to work out D and trimming. Recorded for this sample are around 99,000 clones; roughly nine tenths of them occurred a single time. Of the sample, 0.75% is held by the ten largest clones.

This clonotype was sampled from a human donor in good health. The specimen sequenced was Tregs sorted from blood. The receptor chain draws on TRBV7-9 and TRBJ2-6, with 8 middle bases fitting TRBD1. The CDR3 region has the sequence CASSPSGGGSGANVLTF. In nucleotides, the sequence is TGTGCCAGCAGCCCCTCAGGGGGCGGCTCTGGGGCCAACGTCCTGACTTTC.